The 22 T cell receptor beta chains below were found in one sample sequenced in a study of blood T cell repertoires in COVID-19. The table came from immunoSEQ multiplex PCR; TCRdb's copy has only in-frame clones and leaves some out. Among fewer than 600,000 clones listed, nearly 90% were seen once. The sequenced material came from peripheral blood. Source of these receptors: a man aged 18-30 years with COVID-19, enrolled during active disease.

In its sample, this clone was seen once. The chain carries TRBV12-5 and TRBJ1-1; possible D gene TRBD1, 6 bases. Trimming shortened V by 6 bases and J by 2 bases, and 13 bases separated the two germline ends. There are 14 residues in the CDR3. In germline, CDR1 is LGHNT, CDR2 FRNRAP. The CDR3 loop is CASGLRGSNTEAFF. The DNA for the CDR3 is TGTGCTAGTGGCCTCAGGGGTTCAAACACTGAAGCTTTCTTT.

V is TRBV7-8 and J is TRBJ2-1; 10 nucleotides align to TRBD2. This CDR3 region has 13 residues. Germline trimming cut 5 bases from V and 8 bases from J; bases unmatched to any gene: 3. CDR1 is SGHVS and CDR2 is FQNEAQ in the germline V gene. Written as DNA, the CDR3 is TGTGCCAGCAGCCGCGGACTAGCGGATGAGCAGTTCTTC. Protein: CASSRGLADEQFF.

This clone was detected a few times. The genes are TRBV18 and TRBJ2-7, with D tentatively TRBD1 (6 bases). Germline CDR1 reads KGHSH; CDR2 reads LQKENI. The CDR3 is made up of 14 amino acids. V shed 5 bases and J shed 12 bases, with 23 bases lying between them. The CDR3 sequence is CASSEDRTPLRAYF. As DNA, the CDR3 is TGTGCCAGCTCAGAGGACAGAACCCCTCTACGAGCGTACTTC. Variable domain in full (rest from reference TRBV18 and TRBJ2-7): NAGVMQNPRHLVRRRGQEARLRCSPMKGHSHVYWYRQLPEEGLKFMVYLQKENIIDESGMPKERFSAEFPKEGPSILRIQQVVRGDSAAYFCASSEDRTPLRAYFGPGTRLTVT.

The V gene is TRBV6-6, the J gene TRBJ2-5; 9 positions agree with TRBD2. CDR3 length: 16 residues. The germline gives CDR1 MNHNY, CDR2 SVGAGI (reference sequence). J lost 4 bases, V lost 6 bases, and 12 bases had no gene match. The CDR3 region has the DNA TGTGCCAGCAGATATTACTCGGCTAGCGGGGTAGAGACCCAGTACTTC. This encodes CASRYYSASGVETQYF.

The rearrangement links TRBV5-1 to TRBJ2-7; 9 positions match TRBD2. The length of the CDR3 is 14 residues. Unmatched junction bases numbered 8, after V lost 7 bases and J lost 3 bases. CDR1 and CDR2 (germline): SGHRS, YFSETQ. The CDR3: CASRVAGGLYEQYF. The CDR3 DNA sequence: TGCGCCAGCCGAGTGGCGGGAGGGCTCTACGAGCAGTACTTC.

The V gene is TRBV7-9, the J gene TRBJ1-6, with D unresolved. Trimming took off 0 bases at V and 10 bases at J, with 13 bases between the two ends. CDR1 is SEHNR, CDR2 FQNEAQ, per germline (reference sequence). The CDR3 has 15 residues. The CDR3 protein is CASSLATIGDSPLHF. CDR3 bases: TGTGCCAGCAGCTTAGCGACAATAGGTGACTCACCCCTCCACTTT.

This chain connects TRBV5-6 to TRBJ2-7; TRBD1 agrees at 7 bases. Germline lookup yields CDR1 SGHDT and CDR2 YYEEEE. J gave up 1 base and V 5 bases, and 6 bases lay outside the gene matches. This CDR3 contains 14 residues. The CDR3 protein is CASRRGQVSYEQYF. Here the CDR3 DNA reads TGTGCCAGCAGAAGAGGACAGGTGTCCTACGAGCAGTACTTC.

This chain links TRBV12-5 with TRBJ1-5, with 9 bases identical to TRBD1. V lost 1 base and J lost 9; bases outside the gene matches: 13. Germline V lookup: CDR1 LGHNT, CDR2 FRNRAP. The CDR3 loop spans 17 amino acids. The CDR3 reads CASGLALTGGLRSPQHF. CDR3 DNA: TGTGCTAGTGGTTTGGCTCTGACAGGGGGTTTGCGCTCGCCCCAGCATTTT.

J is TRBJ2-7 and V is TRBV19; TRBD2 matches at 8 bases. The V gene end was trimmed by 1 base and the J gene end by 0 bases; junction bases not matched to a gene: 14. The germline V gene encodes CDR1 LNHDA and CDR2 SQIVND (reference sequence). The CDR3 has 19 residues. The CDR3 sequence: CASSIAGLAPGGISYEQYF. As DNA, the CDR3 is TGTGCCAGTAGTATAGCTGGACTAGCCCCGGGAGGTATCTCCTACGAGCAGTACTTC.

This chain connects TRBV12-5 to TRBJ2-2, with 12 positions matching TRBD2. CDR3 length: 18 residues. V shed 2 bases and J 7 bases; nucleotides not matched to a gene: 11. Germline V gives CDR1 LGHNT, CDR2 FRNRAP. The CDR3 is CASGLLSSGRGDVGELFF. The CDR3 DNA follows: TGTGCTAGTGGTTTGCTCTCTAGCGGGAGGGGAGATGTCGGGGAGCTGTTTTTT.

The chain combines TRBV30 with TRBJ2-7, with TRBD1 matching 9 bases. Germline V lookup: CDR1 GTSNPN, CDR2 SVGIG (reference sequence). V lost 2 bases, J lost 2 bases, and 4 bases stayed unmatched. This CDR3 spans 14 amino acids. The DNA for the CDR3 is TGTGCCTGGAGTACCGGGACAGGGACCTACGAGCAGTACTTC. Protein sequence: CAWSTGTGTYEQYF.

This clone was counted only a few times. The genes are TRBV19 and TRBJ2-3; TRBD2 agrees at 10 bases. This CDR3 contains 16 residues. V lost 4 bases to trimming and J lost 1 base; unmatched junction nucleotides: 5. CDR1 and CDR2 from the germline V gene are LNHDA and SQIVND (reference sequence). CDR3 coding DNA: TGTGCCAGTAGTACCCCTAGCGGGAGAGGCACAGATACGCAGTATTTT. It specifies CASSTPSGRGTDTQYF.

The genes are TRBV5-1 and TRBJ2-1; TRBD2 matches 11 bases. Germline V gene lookup returns CDR1 SGHRS and CDR2 YFSETQ. V shed 4 bases and J 7 bases; nucleotides not matched to a gene: 13. The CDR3 runs 17 residues. CDR3 nucleotide sequence: TGCGCCAGCAGCCCGGAATCACTAGCGGGGGCGCGAAATGAGCAGTTCTTC. Translating it yields CASSPESLAGARNEQFF.

The J gene is TRBJ2-6, the V gene TRBV15, with D possibly TRBD1 on 5 matching bases. There are 17 residues in the CDR3. Trimming removed 0 bases at V and 1 base at J, with 10 bases between. Germline loops: CDR1 LNHNV, CDR2 YYDKDF (reference sequence). In DNA form, the CDR3 reads TGTGCCACCAGCAGAGATGTCAGGGAATCTGGGGCCAACGTCCTGACTTTC. Translating gives CATSRDVRESGANVLTF.

V is TRBV12-3 or TRBV12-4 and J is TRBJ1-5; 7 positions match TRBD1. The J segment lost 8 bases and the V segment lost 6 bases, leaving 7 bases of the junction unmatched. The length of the CDR3 is 13 residues. The CDR3 sequence is CASRLQGWEPQHF. CDR3 coding DNA: TGTGCCAGCAGGCTACAGGGGTGGGAGCCCCAGCATTTT.

J is TRBJ2-1 and V is TRBV27, with 11 bases identical to TRBD2. Germline V lookup: CDR1 MNHEY, CDR2 SMNVEV (reference sequence). The V gene end was trimmed by 2 bases and the J gene end by 4 bases; junction bases not matched to a gene: 10. The CDR3 length is 18 residues. CDR3 amino acids: CASSLAAPGTSGYNEQFF. DNA for the CDR3: TGTGCCAGCAGTTTAGCCGCCCCAGGGACTAGCGGTTACAATGAGCAGTTCTTC.

The rearrangement joins TRBV27 to TRBJ2-7; the D gene is possibly TRBD2 (6 bases). This CDR3 contains 14 residues. V was trimmed by 5 bases and J by 6 bases, leaving 17 bases between them. Germline-derived CDR1 and CDR2 are MNHEY and SMNVEV (reference sequence). The chain's CDR3 is CASSPLADASEQYF. The CDR3 DNA follows: TGTGCCAGCAGTCCTTTAGCGGACGCCTCCGAGCAGTACTTC.

In DNA, the CDR3 is TGTGCCAGCAGCTTAGTGGGTGGGAGTAACAACAATGAGCAGTTCTTC. Protein: CASSLVGGSNNNEQFF. V gene TRBV7-9 combines with J gene TRBJ2-1; perhaps TRBD2 as D (5 bases). The germline V and J ends were trimmed by 1 base and 5 bases, with 15 bases remaining between them. The germline CDR1 and CDR2 sequences are SEHNR and FQNEAQ (reference sequence). The CDR3 is 16 residues long. The full variable domain, with the rest looked up from reference TRBV7-9 and TRBJ2-1, is DTGVSQNPRHKITKRGQNVTFRCDPISEHNRLYWYRQTLGQGPEFLTYFQNEAQLEKSRLLSDRFSAERPKGSFSTLEIQRTEQGDSAMYLCASSLVGGSNNNEQFFGPGTRLTVL.

This chain links TRBV2 with TRBJ2-1; TRBD2 matches at 7 bases. The germline CDR1 and CDR2 sequences are SNHLY and FYNNEI. The CDR3 extends over 19 amino acids. Trimming at V came to 3 bases and at J to 5 bases, leaving 19 bases not matched to a gene. The CDR3 protein is CASSDATPLTGRANNEQFF. The CDR3 DNA follows: TGTGCCAGCAGTGACGCTACCCCTTTAACTGGGAGGGCGAACAATGAGCAGTTCTTC.

The DNA for the CDR3 is TGCAGCGTTGGTCGGCGGGGAAACACTGAAGCTTTCTTT. It is translated as CSVGRRGNTEAFF. This chain links TRBV29-1 with TRBJ1-1; D ambiguous. CDR3 size: 13 residues. Germline assignment: CDR1 SQVTM and CDR2 ANQGSEA. Trimming took 4 bases from V and 2 from J, leaving 11 bases between them.

This chain uses TRBV3-1 (or the pseudogene TRBV3-2) with TRBJ2-5, with no clear D. The germline V gene has CDR1 LGHDT and CDR2 YNNKEL (reference sequence). CDR3 length: 15 residues. Trimming removed 4 bases at V and 2 bases at J, with 14 bases between. CDR3 DNA: TGTGCCAGCAGCCCGAGAAAACTAAAACAAGAGACCCAGTACTTC. Amino acid sequence: CASSPRKLKQETQYF.

This clone was picked up a small number of times. The chain links TRBV5-1 to TRBJ1-2; D call uncertain. Deletions cut 5 bases from V and 2 bases from J, with 10 bases between. The germline V gene encodes CDR1 SGHRS and CDR2 YFSETQ. The CDR3 covers 13 residues. CDR3 bases: TGCGCCAGCAGGCAAACAGAGAACTATGGCTACACCTTC. This encodes CASRQTENYGYTF.